A single sample gave rise to the 9 T cell receptor beta chains below, sequenced in a study of cytomegalovirus exposure and HLA in healthy donors. A multiplex PCR was run with 60 Vbeta primers and 13 Jbeta primers. Here immunoSEQ multiplex PCR was the method, and the copy in TCRdb shows in-frame clones only, minus some. The table shows about 77,000 clones, with over 65% occurring only once. Sequencing input: PBMCs. The origin of the receptors is a man aged 35 to 55 in good health and CMV-seronegative.

The chain couples TRBV14 to TRBJ2-5; D remains unclear. The J call may be in error: the DNA end matches TRBJ2-7 better. Germline CDR1 and CDR2: SGHDN and FVKESK. The CDR3 has 12 amino acids. The CDR3 region has the DNA TGTGCCAGCAGCCAAGAGAACTACGAGCAGTACTTC. It is translated as CASSQENYEQYF.

The chain recombines TRBV7-6 with TRBJ2-7, with 9 positions matching TRBD1. The germline gives CDR1 SGHVS, CDR2 FNYEAQ. The junction had 11 bases not matched to a gene; V was cut back by 3 bases and J by 5 bases. The CDR3 sequence is 16 residues long. The DNA for the CDR3 is TGTGCCAGCAGCTTCTTACAAGACAGGGGGTTTCACGAGCAGTACTTC. Translation: CASSFLQDRGFHEQYF.

In this sample, this clone turned up once. V gene TRBV7-2 combines with J gene TRBJ2-1, with 10 nucleotides matching TRBD1. V lost 5 bases to trimming and J lost 4 bases; unmatched junction nucleotides: 5. Germline loops: CDR1 SGHTA, CDR2 FQGNSA. CDR3 size: 15 residues. The CDR3 protein is CASSDQGQGYNEQFF. Written as DNA, the CDR3 is TGTGCCAGCAGCGATCAGGGACAGGGGTACAATGAGCAGTTCTTC.

By share of the sample, this clone is medium-sized (0.01 to 0.1%). The V call is TRBV18, the J call TRBJ2-1, with unresolved D. This CDR3 is built from 13 residues. The V end lost 0 bases, the J end lost 4 bases, and 4 bases lay between the germline ends. CDR1 is KGHSH and CDR2 is LQKENI in the germline V gene. This CDR3 is CASSPPEYNEQFF. In DNA, the CDR3 is TGTGCCAGCTCACCACCCGAGTACAATGAGCAGTTCTTC.

V is TRBV5-8 and J is TRBJ2-2, with 9 bases that match TRBD1. The CDR3 is 15 amino acids. V shed 4 bases, J shed 5 bases, and the junction held 6 bases outside the gene matches. Germline V gene sequence: CDR1 SGHTS, CDR2 YDEGEE. The CDR3 sequence: CASSPGTGPTGELFF. CDR3 DNA sequence: TGTGCCAGCAGCCCCGGGACAGGGCCTACCGGGGAGCTGTTTTTT.

V usage is TRBV4-1 and J usage is TRBJ1-2; D unclear. From germline, CDR1 is MGHRA and CDR2 YSYEKL. This CDR3 is built from 14 residues. V lost 1 base and J 3 bases, leaving 9 bases between the germline ends. The CDR3 sequence: CASSQGPADYGYTF. The CDR3 DNA sequence: TGCGCCAGCAGCCAAGGGCCGGCGGACTATGGCTACACCTTC.

As concerns this clone: Within the sample, other DNA sequences also encode this same CDR3. The chain employs TRBV10-3 and TRBJ2-6; D is unclear. Germline assignment: CDR1 ENHRY and CDR2 SYGVKD. The CDR3 has 12 amino acids. V was pared by 6 bases and J by 4 bases, with 4 bases between. The CDR3: CAISLGANVLTF. The CDR3 nucleotides are TGTGCCATCAGCCTCGGGGCCAACGTCCTGACTTTC.

The chain is built from TRBV11-2 and TRBJ2-7; no definite D call. Germline V gene lookup returns CDR1 SGHAT and CDR2 FQNNGV. V lost 0 bases, J lost 4 bases, and 4 bases lay in between. The CDR3 has 12 residues. CDR3 DNA sequence: TGTGCCAGCAGCTTAGACATGTACGAGCAGTACTTC. Residues: CASSLDMYEQYF. Variable domain in full (rest from reference TRBV11-2 and TRBJ2-7): EAGVAQSPRYKIIEKRQSVAFWCNPISGHATLYWYQQILGQGPKLLIQFQNNGVVDDSQLPKDRFSAERLKGVDSTLKIQPAKLEDSAVYLCASSLDMYEQYFGPGTRLTVT.

The chain recombines TRBV7-9 with TRBJ1-1; D is undetermined. The V gene lost 5 bases and the J gene lost 0 bases, with 13 bases spanning the gap. CDR1 is SEHNR and CDR2 is FQNEAQ in the germline V gene (reference sequence). The CDR3 has 15 amino acids. Written as DNA, the CDR3 is TGTGCCAGCAGCCCCCGAGCGGGATTGAACACTGAAGCTTTCTTT. Its translation: CASSPRAGLNTEAFF.